Listed below are T cell receptor beta chains from one sample, sequenced in a study of shared T cell receptors in the human thymus. The assay was immunoSEQ multiplex PCR, and TCRdb's table has in-frame clones only and misses some. The data contain 500,000 to 750,000 clones, over 75% of them singletons. In addition, the sample was reused for a study of human thymus T cells.

The sequencing input was thymocytes. The receptors come from a boy under three years old with a congenital heart defect. The CDR3 runs from the conserved cysteine through the conserved F or W. Each record gives: D gene, J gene, V gene, clone size, CDR3 length, CDR3 protein, CDR3 DNA. A D gene is named only where the DNA matches it firmly. For some rows the clone size is stated as once, few or many, or as a class when expanded; others skip it.

D: TRBD2; J: TRBJ2-7; V: TRBV27; size: once; length: 16; CDR3: CASTGTSGKGSYEQYF; DNA: TGTGCCAGCACCGGGACTAGCGGGAAGGGCTCCTACGAGCAGTACTTC
D: TRBD1; J: TRBJ1-4; V: TRBV7-2; size: NA; length: 19; CDR3: CASSLKGTGGTGDNEKLFF; DNA: TGTGCCAGCAGCTTAAAAGGGACAGGGGGGACAGGGGATAATGAAAAACTGTTTTTT
D: TRBD2; J: TRBJ2-7; V: TRBV11-2; size: once; length: 18; CDR3: CASSHGTSDSILTYEQYF; DNA: TGTGCCAGCAGCCACGGGACTAGCGATTCGATCCTTACCTACGAGCAGTACTTC
D: NA; J: TRBJ2-1; V: TRBV5-1; size: NA; length: 17; CDR3: CASSLMSGVSQTNEQFF; DNA: TGCGCCAGCAGCTTGATGTCGGGAGTCTCCCAAACCAATGAGCAGTTCTTC
D: NA; J: TRBJ2-5; V: TRBV7-6; size: few; length: 16; CDR3: CASSPLAGLPKETQYF; DNA: TGTGCCAGCAGCCCCCTGGCGGGACTTCCAAAGGAGACCCAGTACTTC
D: NA; J: TRBJ1-2; V: TRBV6-6; size: NA; length: 13; CDR3: CASTWAPFYGYTF; DNA: TGTGCCAGCACCTGGGCGCCCTTTTATGGCTACACCTTC
D: NA; J: TRBJ2-7; V: TRBV6-5; size: NA; length: 13; CDR3: CASSRPGTLEQYF; DNA: TGTGCCAGCAGTAGACCCGGGACACTCGAGCAGTACTTC
D: TRBD2; J: TRBJ2-1; V: TRBV6-1; size: NA; length: 15; CDR3: CASSGGLAVSGEQFF; DNA: TGTGCCAGCAGTGGTGGACTAGCGGTGTCGGGGGAGCAGTTCTTC
D: NA; J: TRBJ2-2; V: TRBV10-1; size: NA; length: 15; CDR3: CASSDYSGNTGELFF; DNA: TGCGCCAGCAGTGATTATAGCGGGAACACCGGGGAGCTGTTTTTT
D: TRBD2; J: TRBJ2-6; V: TRBV29-1; size: NA; length: 18; CDR3: CSVEDQKAGATGANVLTF; DNA: TGCAGCGTTGAAGATCAGAAAGCGGGAGCGACTGGGGCCAACGTCCTGACTTTC
D: TRBD1; J: TRBJ2-2; V: TRBV5-1; size: NA; length: 18; CDR3: CASSSRPPGQGNTGELFF; DNA: TGCGCCAGCAGCTCCCGACCCCCGGGACAGGGGAACACCGGGGAGCTGTTTTTT
D: NA; J: TRBJ2-1; V: TRBV7-6; size: once; length: 16; CDR3: CASSLGAGIGITEQFF; DNA: TGTGCCAGCAGCTTAGGTGCGGGAATAGGCATAACTGAGCAGTTCTTC
D: TRBD1; J: TRBJ2-7; V: TRBV15; size: NA; length: 15; CDR3: CATSNRDSPWYEQYF; DNA: TGTGCCACCAGCAACCGGGACAGTCCTTGGTACGAGCAGTACTTC
D: NA; J: TRBJ2-3; V: TRBV7-9; size: NA; length: 13; CDR3: CAVQGIQTDTQYF; DNA: TGTGCCGTACAGGGTATCCAAACAGATACGCAGTATTTT
D: NA; J: TRBJ2-1; V: TRBV11-3; size: once; length: 16; CDR3: CASSRTGRVGYNEQFF; DNA: TGTGCCAGCAGCAGAACAGGGAGGGTTGGGTACAATGAGCAGTTCTTC
D: TRBD2; J: TRBJ2-5; V: TRBV7-2; size: NA; length: 17; CDR3: CASSTASTSGPRGTQYF; DNA: TGTGCCAGCAGCACAGCGAGCACTAGCGGACCCCGTGGGACCCAGTACTTC
D: TRBD2; J: TRBJ2-2; V: TRBV6-6; size: NA; length: 14; CDR3: CASRLTSETGELFF; DNA: TGTGCCAGCAGGCTCACTAGCGAAACCGGGGAGCTGTTTTTT
D: TRBD2; J: TRBJ2-3; V: TRBV14; size: NA; length: 15; CDR3: CASSQGLARADTQYF; DNA: TGTGCCAGCAGCCAGGGACTAGCGAGGGCAGATACGCAGTATTTT
D: NA; J: TRBJ1-1; V: TRBV27; size: NA; length: 14; CDR3: CASSPSPGNTEAFF; DNA: TGTGCCAGCAGTCCAAGCCCCGGGAACACTGAAGCTTTCTTT
D: NA; J: TRBJ2-3; V: TRBV14; size: NA; length: 20; CDR3: CASSQDWLGGPGSSTDTQYF; DNA: TGTGCCAGCAGCCAAGACTGGTTGGGCGGGCCCGGATCTAGCACAGATACGCAGTATTTT
D: NA; J: TRBJ1-1; V: TRBV7-9; size: NA; length: 18; CDR3: CASSLLHQVAGMNTEAFF; DNA: TGTGCCAGCAGCTTACTGCACCAAGTGGCGGGCATGAACACTGAAGCTTTCTTT
D: TRBD2; J: TRBJ2-2; V: TRBV11-3; size: NA; length: 16; CDR3: CASSLDVAGRGWELFF; DNA: TGTGCCAGCAGCTTAGATGTTGCCGGGAGGGGTTGGGAGCTGTTTTTT
D: TRBD2; J: TRBJ2-7; V: TRBV18; size: NA; length: 16; CDR3: CASSPPNSGSGYEQYF; DNA: TGTGCCAGCTCACCACCCAACAGCGGGAGTGGCTACGAGCAGTACTTC
D: TRBD2; J: TRBJ2-1; V: TRBV4-3; size: NA; length: 15; CDR3: CASSTRTSGYNEQFF; DNA: TGCGCCAGCAGCACACGGACTAGCGGTTACAATGAGCAGTTCTTC
D: NA; J: TRBJ1-5; V: TRBV7-8; size: NA; length: 19; CDR3: CASSSRPVVRGLPGQPQHF; DNA: TGTGCCAGCAGCTCACGCCCGGTTGTCAGGGGCCTACCAGGTCAGCCCCAGCATTTT
D: NA; J: TRBJ1-5; V: TRBV5-5; size: NA; length: 17; CDR3: CASSLRRVGLNNQPQHF; DNA: TGTGCCAGCAGCTTACGGAGGGTCGGCCTTAACAATCAGCCCCAGCATTTT
D: TRBD1; J: TRBJ2-4; V: TRBV4-3; size: NA; length: 17; CDR3: CASSQGTGSGAKNIQYF; DNA: TGCGCCAGCAGCCAAGGGACAGGGTCTGGAGCCAAAAACATTCAGTACTTC
D: TRBD1; J: TRBJ1-1; V: TRBV5-6; size: NA; length: 15; CDR3: CASSLGKGADTEAFF; DNA: TGTGCCAGCAGCTTGGGAAAGGGGGCTGACACTGAAGCTTTCTTT
D: TRBD2; J: TRBJ2-7; V: TRBV6-1; size: NA; length: 14; CDR3: CASSPILAPYEQYF; DNA: TGTGCCAGCAGTCCGATACTAGCGCCCTACGAGCAGTACTTC
D: NA; J: TRBJ2-6; V: TRBV29-1; size: NA; length: 18; CDR3: CSVSARGTAFSGANVLTF; DNA: TGCAGCGTCAGCGCGCGGGGTACAGCCTTCTCTGGGGCCAACGTCCTGACTTTC
D: TRBD1; J: TRBJ2-3; V: TRBV4-2; size: NA; length: 19; CDR3: CASSPSTELSGQVTDTQYF; DNA: TGTGCCAGCAGCCCCAGCACGGAATTAAGTGGACAGGTGACAGATACGCAGTATTTT
D: TRBD2; J: TRBJ2-1; V: TRBV6-4; size: NA; length: 16; CDR3: CASSDIAGGSYNEQFF; DNA: TGTGCCAGCAGTGACATAGCGGGTGGCTCCTACAATGAGCAGTTCTTC
D: NA; J: TRBJ1-4; V: TRBV7-9; size: NA; length: 18; CDR3: CASSLALVRGLGHEKLFF; DNA: TGTGCCAGCAGCTTAGCCCTCGTAAGGGGACTCGGCCATGAAAAACTGTTTTTT
D: TRBD2; J: TRBJ2-7; V: TRBV30; size: NA; length: 17; CDR3: CAWTLDSPSGMQDEQYF; DNA: TGTGCCTGGACCCTAGATTCCCCTAGCGGGATGCAGGACGAGCAGTACTTC
D: TRBD2; J: TRBJ2-1; V: TRBV29-1; size: NA; length: 18; CDR3: CSDWWWGTSGFGYNEQFF; DNA: TGCAGCGACTGGTGGTGGGGGACTAGCGGGTTCGGGTACAATGAGCAGTTCTTC
D: TRBD1; J: TRBJ2-2; V: TRBV14; size: NA; length: 19; CDR3: CASSLNFRDSVFNTGELFF; DNA: TGTGCCAGCAGCCTGAACTTCCGGGACAGCGTCTTTAACACCGGGGAGCTGTTTTTT
D: NA; J: TRBJ2-7; V: TRBV30; size: NA; length: 16; CDR3: CAWSVALGDTEYEQYF; DNA: TGTGCCTGGAGTGTAGCTTTAGGGGACACCGAATACGAGCAGTACTTC
D: NA; J: TRBJ2-7; V: TRBV23-1; size: NA; length: 15; CDR3: CASSHSYRVPYEQYF; DNA: TGCGCCAGCAGTCATTCTTACAGGGTTCCCTACGAGCAGTACTTC
D: NA; J: TRBJ2-7; V: TRBV4-1; size: NA; length: 16; CDR3: CASSQVRRAGNYEQYF; DNA: TGCGCCAGCAGCCAAGTAAGGCGGGCGGGGAACTACGAGCAGTACTTC
D: TRBD2; J: TRBJ2-3; V: TRBV28; size: once; length: 14; CDR3: CAAMPGGGTDTQYF; DNA: TGTGCCGCTATGCCGGGGGGGGGCACAGATACGCAGTATTTT
D: NA; J: TRBJ2-3; V: TRBV27; size: NA; length: 17; CDR3: CASSLKARPGSTDTQYF; DNA: TGTGCCAGCAGTTTGAAGGCCCGCCCCGGGAGCACAGATACGCAGTATTTT
D: TRBD2; J: TRBJ2-2; V: TRBV4-1; size: NA; length: 15; CDR3: CASSPWERGAGELFF; DNA: TGCGCCAGCAGCCCCTGGGAGCGGGGGGCCGGGGAGCTGTTTTTT
D: TRBD2; J: TRBJ2-1; V: TRBV5-1; size: NA; length: 16; CDR3: CASSGTSGSSYNEQFF; DNA: TGCGCCAGCAGCGGGACTAGCGGGAGCTCCTACAATGAGCAGTTCTTC
D: TRBD2; J: TRBJ2-7; V: TRBV5-1; size: NA; length: 16; CDR3: CASSLVRGGRAHEQYF; DNA: TGCGCCAGCAGCTTGGTGCGTGGCGGGAGGGCTCACGAGCAGTACTTC